A selection of T cell receptor beta chains follows, all from one sample in a study of human T cells and chemical hapten exposure. A single record per CDR3 protein comes from TCRdb applying MiXCR to the RACE reads. The repertoire holds approximately 80,000 distinct CDR3 sequences, with approximately 10% as singletons. The specimen comprised whole blood, sampled in connection with sensitization to the hapten diphenylcyclopropenone (DPC). Receptors originate from a woman aged 25 to 45 with alopecia areata. Some clones in this sample may be carry-over from other donors' samples. Both conserved end residues are part of each CDR3. Each record gives: J gene, D gene, V gene, clone size, CDR3 protein, CDR3 DNA. The D gene is left open where the match is weak. Part of the rows lack a size; the others show once, few, many or a class for expanded clones.

>TRBJ2-1|TRBD1|TRBV20-1|few
CSAAGGNEQFF
TGCAGTGCCGCAGGGGGCAATGAGCAGTTCTTC
>TRBJ1-2|NA|TRBV7-2|NA
CASSLSVSANYGYTF
TGTGCCAGCAGCTTGTCTGTGTCCGCGAACTATGGCTACACCTTC
>TRBJ2-7|NA|TRBV29-1|few
CSVGRGGYEQYF
TGCAGCGTTGGCAGGGGGGGCTACGAGCAGTACTTC
>TRBJ2-3|NA|TRBV20-1|many
CAVEASRFTDTQYF
TGCGCAGTGGAAGCTAGCCGGTTCACAGATACGCAGTATTTT
>TRBJ2-1|TRBD1|TRBV6-2/TRBV6-3|many
CASGEQGGYNEQFF
TGTGCCAGCGGGGAACAGGGGGGATACAATGAGCAGTTCTTC
>TRBJ2-7|TRBD1|TRBV20-1|few
CSARAGQGNTYEQYF
TGCAGTGCTAGAGCGGGACAGGGGAACACCTACGAGCAGTACTTC
>TRBJ1-3|TRBD1|TRBV6-1|NA
CATHPPDRSSGNTIYF
TGTGCCACACACCCCCCGGACAGGAGCTCTGGAAACACCATATATTTT
>TRBJ2-1|NA|TRBV5-5|many
CASRLGPGSEQFF
TGTGCCAGCAGACTGGGCCCAGGGAGTGAGCAGTTCTTC
>TRBJ2-5|TRBD1|TRBV14|many
CASSPTTGSETQYF
TGTGCCAGCAGCCCAACGACAGGGTCAGAGACCCAGTACTTC
>TRBJ2-5|NA|TRBV5-4|many
CASSLDRVQETQYF
TGTGCCAGCAGCTTGGACAGGGTCCAAGAGACCCAGTACTTC
>TRBJ1-2|NA|TRBV12-3/TRBV12-4|NA
CASSLTRGDYGYTF
TGTGCCAGCAGTTTAACCAGGGGCGACTATGGCTACACCTTC
>TRBJ1-2|NA|TRBV7-9|NA
CASSLAGSHRGLGYTF
TGTGCCAGCAGCTTAGCAGGGTCTCACCGAGGTTTAGGCTACACCTTC
>TRBJ1-5|NA|TRBV20-1|many
CSANRDTLSNQPQHF
TGCAGTGCGAACCGGGACACCCTAAGCAATCAGCCCCAGCATTTT
>TRBJ2-1|NA|TRBV12-3/TRBV12-4|NA
CASSLRLDLNEQFF
TGTGCCAGCAGTTTACGACTAGATTTAAATGAGCAGTTCTTC
>TRBJ2-5|NA|TRBV29-1|many
CSAGQQQETQYF
TGCAGCGCGGGCCAGCAACAAGAGACCCAGTACTTC
>TRBJ2-1|TRBD2|TRBV18|few
CASSPPFAGGPFTYNEQFF
TGTGCCAGCTCACCACCGTTTGCGGGGGGGCCTTTCACCTACAATGAGCAGTTCTTC
>TRBJ1-2|TRBD1|TRBV29-1|NA
CSVAGTGDPYGYTF
TGCAGCGTTGCCGGGACAGGCGATCCCTATGGCTACACCTTC
>TRBJ1-6|NA|TRBV28|many
CASSSPQGSPLHF
TGTGCCAGCAGTTCCCCCCAGGGTTCACCCCTCCACTTT
>TRBJ2-1|NA|TRBV28|many
CASRPPGPYNEQFF
TGTGCCAGCAGACCCCCGGGACCGTACAATGAGCAGTTCTTC
>TRBJ1-6|TRBD1|TRBV20-1|many
CSARETGFFNSPLHF
TGCAGTGCTAGAGAGACAGGGTTTTTCAATTCACCCCTCCACTTT
>TRBJ2-1|NA|TRBV6-1|NA
CASSATSIYEQFF
TGTGCCAGCAGTGCGACTAGTATTTATGAGCAGTTCTTC
>TRBJ2-7|NA|TRBV28|many
CASSRIKGGSGREQYF
TGTGCCAGCAGCAGAATCAAAGGGGGAAGTGGACGGGAGCAGTACTTC
>TRBJ1-1|NA|TRBV10-3|many
CAIKRTEITLNTEAFF
TGTGCCATCAAAAGGACAGAAATCACCCTGAACACTGAAGCTTTCTTT
>TRBJ2-6|NA|TRBV10-3|many
CAISGAEGGTWGANVLTF
TGTGCCATCAGTGGAGCCGAGGGCGGAACCTGGGGGGCCAACGTCCTGACTTTC
>TRBJ1-6|TRBD1|TRBV18|many
CASSPGQGTSPLHF
TGTGCCAGCTCCCCAGGACAGGGGACTTCACCCCTCCACTTT
>TRBJ1-5|NA|TRBV4-2|NA
CASSQALRGNQPQHF
TGTGCCAGCAGCCAAGCGCTAAGGGGCAATCAGCCCCAGCATTTT
>TRBJ2-7|NA|TRBV29-1|many
CSVGGETSYEQYF
TGCAGCGTTGGAGGGGAGACCTCCTACGAGCAGTACTTC
>TRBJ2-3|NA|TRBV30|few
CAWSVRRGTDTQYF
TGTGCCTGGAGTGTACGTCGGGGCACAGATACGCAGTATTTT
>TRBJ2-7|NA|TRBV28|NA
CASSLWDEQYF
TGTGCCAGCAGTTTATGGGATGAGCAGTACTTC
>TRBJ2-3|TRBD2|TRBV4-2|NA
CASSQGLAGGTDTQYF
TGTGCCAGCAGCCAGGGGCTAGCGGGAGGCACAGATACGCAGTATTTT
>TRBJ1-2|NA|TRBV3-1|many
CASSQSQGLNYGYTF
TGTGCCAGCAGCCAAAGCCAGGGGCTTAACTATGGCTACACCTTC
>TRBJ2-1|NA|TRBV29-1|few
CSVEEGGSSYNEQFF
TGCAGCGTTGAAGAGGGGGGCAGCTCCTACAATGAGCAGTTCTTC
>TRBJ2-2|NA|TRBV20-1|NA
CSARDAGELFF
TGCAGTGCTAGAGATGCCGGGGAGCTGTTTTTT
>TRBJ1-1|TRBD1|TRBV7-6|many
CASSIPGGTEAFF
TGTGCCAGCAGCATACCAGGGGGCACTGAAGCTTTCTTT
>TRBJ2-1|TRBD2|TRBV9|NA
CASSVLAGTGEQFF
TGTGCCAGCAGCGTCCTAGCGGGTACCGGTGAGCAGTTCTTC
>TRBJ1-5|NA|TRBV2|many
CASVYSQGPRVQPQHF
TGTGCCAGCGTTTATTCTCAGGGGCCCCGGGTTCAGCCCCAGCATTTT
>TRBJ2-1|NA|TRBV6-2/TRBV6-3|NA
CASSYSPPGGVYNEQFF
TGTGCCAGCAGTTACTCGCCCCCCGGAGGGGTCTACAATGAGCAGTTCTTC
>TRBJ1-2|NA|TRBV3-1|few
CASSLTRFYGYTF
TGTGCCAGCAGCCTCACACGCTTCTATGGCTACACCTTC
>TRBJ1-4|NA|TRBV27|few
CASSLLGVREKLFF
TGTGCCAGCAGTTTGTTGGGGGTTCGTGAAAAACTGTTTTTT